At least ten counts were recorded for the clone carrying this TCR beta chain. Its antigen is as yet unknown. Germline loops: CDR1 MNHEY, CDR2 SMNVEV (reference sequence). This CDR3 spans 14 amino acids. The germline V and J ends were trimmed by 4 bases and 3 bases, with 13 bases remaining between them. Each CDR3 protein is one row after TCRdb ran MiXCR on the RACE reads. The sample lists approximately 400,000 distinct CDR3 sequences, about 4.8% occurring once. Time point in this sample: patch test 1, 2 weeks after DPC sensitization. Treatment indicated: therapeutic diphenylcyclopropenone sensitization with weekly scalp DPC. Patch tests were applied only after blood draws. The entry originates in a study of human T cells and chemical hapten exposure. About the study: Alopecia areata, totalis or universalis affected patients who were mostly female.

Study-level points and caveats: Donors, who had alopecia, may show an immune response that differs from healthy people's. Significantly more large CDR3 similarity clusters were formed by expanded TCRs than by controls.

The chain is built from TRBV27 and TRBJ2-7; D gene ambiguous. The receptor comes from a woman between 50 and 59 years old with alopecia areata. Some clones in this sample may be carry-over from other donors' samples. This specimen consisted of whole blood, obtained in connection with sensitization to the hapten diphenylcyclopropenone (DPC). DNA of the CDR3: TGTGCCAGCAGTTACCGGGCCCTCCTCTACGAGCAGTACTTC. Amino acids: CASSYRALLYEQYF.